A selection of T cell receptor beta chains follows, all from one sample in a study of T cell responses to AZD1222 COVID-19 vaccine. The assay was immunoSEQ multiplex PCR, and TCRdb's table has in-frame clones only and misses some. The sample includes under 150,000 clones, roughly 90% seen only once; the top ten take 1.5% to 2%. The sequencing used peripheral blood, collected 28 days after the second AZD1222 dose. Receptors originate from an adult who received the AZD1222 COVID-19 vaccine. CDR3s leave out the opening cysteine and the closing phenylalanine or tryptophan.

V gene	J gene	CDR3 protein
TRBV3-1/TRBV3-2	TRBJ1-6	ASGRYGDNSPLH
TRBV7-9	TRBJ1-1	ASSADIDTEAF
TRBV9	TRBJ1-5	ASSMGPRVDQPQH
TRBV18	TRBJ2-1	ASSRASELNEQF
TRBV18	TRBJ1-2	ASSPRTGEDYGYT
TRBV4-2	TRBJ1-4	ASSPSGQGSATNEKLF
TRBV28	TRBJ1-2	ASSKINYGYT
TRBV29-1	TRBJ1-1	SVTTQWVGTEAF
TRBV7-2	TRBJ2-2	ASSPRWGRANTGELF
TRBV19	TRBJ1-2	ASSIWEQGYT
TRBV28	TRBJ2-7	ASSSGPPKAEQY
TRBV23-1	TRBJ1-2	ASRQDT
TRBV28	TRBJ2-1	ASSSPRDNEQF
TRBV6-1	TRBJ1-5	ASSEIGASNQPQH
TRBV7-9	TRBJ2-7	ASTRTSDSYEQY
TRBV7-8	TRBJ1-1	ASSLKDSYNTEAF